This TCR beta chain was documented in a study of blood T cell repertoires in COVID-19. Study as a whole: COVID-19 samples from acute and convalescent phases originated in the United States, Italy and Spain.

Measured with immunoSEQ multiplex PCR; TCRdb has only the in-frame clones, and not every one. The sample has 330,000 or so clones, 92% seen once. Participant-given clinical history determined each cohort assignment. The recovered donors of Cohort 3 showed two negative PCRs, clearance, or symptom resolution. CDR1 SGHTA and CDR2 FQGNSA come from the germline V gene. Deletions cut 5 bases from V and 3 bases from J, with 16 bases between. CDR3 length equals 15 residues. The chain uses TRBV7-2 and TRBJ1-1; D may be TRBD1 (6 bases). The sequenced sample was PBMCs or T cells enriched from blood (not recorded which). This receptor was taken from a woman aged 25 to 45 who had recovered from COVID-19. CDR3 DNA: TGTGCCAGCAGCCCTTCCGGGGGGGGCCACACTGAAGCTTTCTTT. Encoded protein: CASSPSGGGHTEAFF.